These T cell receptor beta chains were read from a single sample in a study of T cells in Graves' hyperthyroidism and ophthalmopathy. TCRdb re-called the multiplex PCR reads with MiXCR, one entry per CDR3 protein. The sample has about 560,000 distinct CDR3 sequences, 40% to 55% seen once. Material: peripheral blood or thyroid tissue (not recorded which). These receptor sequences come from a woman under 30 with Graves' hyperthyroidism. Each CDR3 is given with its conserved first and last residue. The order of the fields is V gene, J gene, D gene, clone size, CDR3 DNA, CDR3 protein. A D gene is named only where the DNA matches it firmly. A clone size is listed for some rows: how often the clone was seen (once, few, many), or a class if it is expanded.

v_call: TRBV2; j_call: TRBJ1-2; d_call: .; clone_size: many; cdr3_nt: TGTGCCAGCAATCGGGGCAGTTTTGGCTACACCTTC; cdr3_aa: CASNRGSFGYTF
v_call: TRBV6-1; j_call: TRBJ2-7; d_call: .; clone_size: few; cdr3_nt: TGTGCCAGCAGCCTTCGGGGGAGTGACTCCTACGAGCAGTACTTC; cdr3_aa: CASSLRGSDSYEQYF
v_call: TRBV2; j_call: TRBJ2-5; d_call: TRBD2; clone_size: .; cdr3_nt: TGTGCCAGCAGGGACGGGACTAGTAGGGAGACCCAGTACTTC; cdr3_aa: CASRDGTSRETQYF
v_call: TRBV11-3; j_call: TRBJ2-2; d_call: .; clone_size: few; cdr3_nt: TGTGCCAGCAGCCAAGTCGATCTGGGACTGCGCACCGGGGAGCTGTTTTTT; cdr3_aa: CASSQVDLGLRTGELFF
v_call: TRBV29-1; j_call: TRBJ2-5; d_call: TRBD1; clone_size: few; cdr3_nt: TGCAGCATCCCGACAGGGGAAGAGACCCAGTACTTC; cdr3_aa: CSIPTGEETQYF
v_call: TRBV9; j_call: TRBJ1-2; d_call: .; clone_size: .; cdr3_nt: TGTGCCAGCAGCGCGACAGTTGTAACCTATGGCTACACCTTC; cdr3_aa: CASSATVVTYGYTF
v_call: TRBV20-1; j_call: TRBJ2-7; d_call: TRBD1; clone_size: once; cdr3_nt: TGCAGTGCTACAACCGGGACAGGGAAGTACGAGCAGTACTTC; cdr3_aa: CSATTGTGKYEQYF
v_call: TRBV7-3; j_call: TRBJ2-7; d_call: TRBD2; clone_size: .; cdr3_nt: TGTGCCAGCAGCCCCTGGGATAGCGGGTACGAGCAGTACTTC; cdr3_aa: CASSPWDSGYEQYF
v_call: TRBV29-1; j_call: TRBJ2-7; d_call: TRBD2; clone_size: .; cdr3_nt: TGCAGCGTTAGTGGTGGCGGGAGTTCCCACGAGCAGTACTTC; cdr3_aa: CSVSGGGSSHEQYF
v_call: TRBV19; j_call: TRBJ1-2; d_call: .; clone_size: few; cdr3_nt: TGTGCCAGTAGTATCAAAGGCGCCGGCTACACCTTC; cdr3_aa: CASSIKGAGYTF
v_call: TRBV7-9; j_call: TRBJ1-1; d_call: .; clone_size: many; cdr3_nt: TGTGCCAACCTCCCTCCGGTGGGCCCTGAAGCTTTCTTT; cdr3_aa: CANLPPVGPEAFF
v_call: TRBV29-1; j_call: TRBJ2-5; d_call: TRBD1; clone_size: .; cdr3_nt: TGCAGCTCCTCAGGGGGAGCCCAAGAGACCCAGTACTTC; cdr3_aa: CSSSGGAQETQYF
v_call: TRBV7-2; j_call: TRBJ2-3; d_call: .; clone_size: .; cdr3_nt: TGTGCCAGCAACCTAGCGTTCCGAGATACGCAGTATTTT; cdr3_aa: CASNLAFRDTQYF
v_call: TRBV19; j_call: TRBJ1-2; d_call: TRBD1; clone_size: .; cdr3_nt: TGTGCCAGTAGTATCCCCTCTGACAGGGTCTATGGCTACACCTTC; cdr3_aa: CASSIPSDRVYGYTF
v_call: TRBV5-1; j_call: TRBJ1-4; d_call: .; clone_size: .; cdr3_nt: TGCGCCAGCAGCTTGGTTCCGAGCGAAAAACTGTTTTTT; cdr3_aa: CASSLVPSEKLFF
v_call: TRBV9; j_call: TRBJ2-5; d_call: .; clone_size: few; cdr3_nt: TGTGCCAGCAGTTTCCGACAGGCGGCTGGAGAGACCCAGTACTTC; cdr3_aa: CASSFRQAAGETQYF
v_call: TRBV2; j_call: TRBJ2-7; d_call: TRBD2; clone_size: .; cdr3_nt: TGTGCCAGCAGTAACCAGGGTCTAGCGGGTTACGAGCAGTACTTC; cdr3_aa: CASSNQGLAGYEQYF
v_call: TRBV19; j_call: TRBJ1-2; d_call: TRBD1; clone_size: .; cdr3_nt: TGTGCCAGCAGGGGGACAGCGAGTAACTATGGCTACACCTTC; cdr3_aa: CASRGTASNYGYTF
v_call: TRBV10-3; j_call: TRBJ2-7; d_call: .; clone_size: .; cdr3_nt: TGTGCCATCGCTTCGGGGGCCGACCTCTCCTACGAGCAGTACTTC; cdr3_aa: CAIASGADLSYEQYF
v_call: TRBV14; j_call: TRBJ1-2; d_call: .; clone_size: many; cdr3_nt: TGTGCCAGCAGCCAACTGCGGGGAGGGAATGGCTACACCTTC; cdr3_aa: CASSQLRGGNGYTF
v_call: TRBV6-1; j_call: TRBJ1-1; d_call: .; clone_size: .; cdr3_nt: TGTGCCAGCTCACTGGGACGGAGGAGTGGAGCTTTCTTT; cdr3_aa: CASSLGRRSGAFF
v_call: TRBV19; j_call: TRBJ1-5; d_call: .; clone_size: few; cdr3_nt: TGTGCCAGTAGTATACAGGGTGGGGAGCCCCAGCATTTT; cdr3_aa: CASSIQGGEPQHF
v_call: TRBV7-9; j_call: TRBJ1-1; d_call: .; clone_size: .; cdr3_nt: TGTGCCAGCAGCCCTCAGGGATATAGCACTGAAGCTTTCTTT; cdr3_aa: CASSPQGYSTEAFF
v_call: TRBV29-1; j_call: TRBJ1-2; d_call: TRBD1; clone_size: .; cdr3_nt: TGCAGCTCGACCGGGACAGTGATGTCATGGAGTGGCTACACCTTC; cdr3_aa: CSSTGTVMSWSGYTF
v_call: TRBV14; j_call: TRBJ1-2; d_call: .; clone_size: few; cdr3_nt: TGTGCCAGCAGCACGCGACAGGAGGTCCTCTATGGCTACACCTTC; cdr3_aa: CASSTRQEVLYGYTF
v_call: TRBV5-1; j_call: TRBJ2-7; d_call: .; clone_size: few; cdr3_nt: TGCGCCAGCAGCTTGGGACTGGACGAGCAGTACTTC; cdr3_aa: CASSLGLDEQYF
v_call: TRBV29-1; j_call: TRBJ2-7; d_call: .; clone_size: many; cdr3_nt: TGCAGCGTGAGAACAGGGACCTACGAGCAGTACTTC; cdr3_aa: CSVRTGTYEQYF
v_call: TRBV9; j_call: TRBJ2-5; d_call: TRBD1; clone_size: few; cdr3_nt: TGTGCCAGCGCTGAGGGGCAGGGGGCATCAGAGACCCAGTACTTC; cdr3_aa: CASAEGQGASETQYF
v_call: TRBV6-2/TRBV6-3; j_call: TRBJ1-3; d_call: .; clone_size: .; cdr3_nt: TGTGCCAGCAGTTACTCTGTCCCCTCTGGAAACACCATATATTTT; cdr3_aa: CASSYSVPSGNTIYF
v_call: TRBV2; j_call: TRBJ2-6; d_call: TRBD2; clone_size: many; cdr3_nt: TGTGCCACGCCGAGGGCTAGCGGGAGAGTTGGGGCCAACGTCCTGACTTTC; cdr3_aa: CATPRASGRVGANVLTF
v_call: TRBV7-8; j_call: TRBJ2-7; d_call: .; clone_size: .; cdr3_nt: TGTGCCAGCAGCCCCGGGACATTCTACGAGCAGTACTTC; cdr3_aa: CASSPGTFYEQYF
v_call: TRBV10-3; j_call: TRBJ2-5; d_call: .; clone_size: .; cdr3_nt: TGTGCCATCAGGGTGACCCAGTACTTC; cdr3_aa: CAIRVTQYF
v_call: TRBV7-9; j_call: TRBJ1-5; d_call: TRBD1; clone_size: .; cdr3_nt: TGTGCCAGCAGTCACACAGGGGACAACAATCAGCCCCAGCATTTT; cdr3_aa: CASSHTGDNNQPQHF
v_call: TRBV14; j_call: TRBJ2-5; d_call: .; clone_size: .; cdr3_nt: TGTGCCAGCAGCCAAGGGGCATCGGAGACCCAGTACTTC; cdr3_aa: CASSQGASETQYF
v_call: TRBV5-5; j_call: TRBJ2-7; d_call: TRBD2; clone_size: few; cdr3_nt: TGTGCCAGCAGCTCAGCGACTAGCGGAGCCTACGAGCAGTACTTC; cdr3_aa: CASSSATSGAYEQYF
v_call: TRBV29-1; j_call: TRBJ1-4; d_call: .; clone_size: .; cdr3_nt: TGCAGCTTAGGGCCAGGGGATGAAAAACTGTTTTTT; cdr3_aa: CSLGPGDEKLFF
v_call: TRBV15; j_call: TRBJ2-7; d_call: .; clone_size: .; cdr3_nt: TGTGCCACCAGCAGAGGGACCTACGAGCAGTACTTC; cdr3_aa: CATSRGTYEQYF
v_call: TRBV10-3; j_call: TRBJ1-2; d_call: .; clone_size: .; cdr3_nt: TGTGCCATCAGACCAGACGGATCCTATGGCTACACCTTC; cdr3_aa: CAIRPDGSYGYTF
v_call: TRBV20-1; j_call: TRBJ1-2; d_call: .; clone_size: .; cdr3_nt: TGCAGTGCCCCTGGGGGGCGGGAGGTCTATGGCTACACCTTC; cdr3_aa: CSAPGGREVYGYTF
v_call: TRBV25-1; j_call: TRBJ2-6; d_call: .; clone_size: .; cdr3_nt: TGTGCCAGCAGTCCTCCGAGGGGGGCCAACGTCCTGACTTTC; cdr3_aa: CASSPPRGANVLTF
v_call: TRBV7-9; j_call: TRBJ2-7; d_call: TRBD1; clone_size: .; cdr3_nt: TGCGCCAGCAGCCAAGATAGGACAGGGGGCTACGAGCAGTACTTC; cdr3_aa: CASSQDRTGGYEQYF
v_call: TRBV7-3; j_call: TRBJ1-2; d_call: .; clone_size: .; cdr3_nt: TGTGCCAGCTCAGCCAGTGACTATGGCTACACCTTC; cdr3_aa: CASSASDYGYTF
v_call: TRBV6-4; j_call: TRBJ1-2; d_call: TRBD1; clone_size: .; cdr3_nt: TGTGCCAGCAGTGACCCCCGGACAGGGGCGGCGAATGGCTACACCTTC; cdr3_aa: CASSDPRTGAANGYTF
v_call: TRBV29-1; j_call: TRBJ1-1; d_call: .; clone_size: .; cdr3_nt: TGCAGTGTTGGAGCGCCGTGTAGGGACACTGAAGCTTTCTTT; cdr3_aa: CSVGAPCRDTEAFF
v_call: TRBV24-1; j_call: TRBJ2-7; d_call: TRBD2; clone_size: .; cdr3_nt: TGTGCCACATCCTCAGGACTAGCGGGGGACGAGCAGTACTTC; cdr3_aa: CATSSGLAGDEQYF
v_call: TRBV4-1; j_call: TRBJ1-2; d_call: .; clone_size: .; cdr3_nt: TGCGCCAGCAGCCCAACCCTGCGGAATTATAACTATGGCTACACCTTC; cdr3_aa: CASSPTLRNYNYGYTF
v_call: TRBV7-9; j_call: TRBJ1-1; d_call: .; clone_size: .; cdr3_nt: TGTGCCAGCAGCGGGTCCCGGGACGTCGACACTGAAGCTTTCTTT; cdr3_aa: CASSGSRDVDTEAFF
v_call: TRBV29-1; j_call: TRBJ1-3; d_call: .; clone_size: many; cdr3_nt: TGCAGCGTTGTCAGGCCATGGGACTCTGGAAACACCATATATTTT; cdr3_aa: CSVVRPWDSGNTIYF
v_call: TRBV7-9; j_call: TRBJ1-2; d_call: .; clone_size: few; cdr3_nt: TGTGCCAGCAGCCCCGCAAGGGGGGATACTAACTATGGCTACACCTTC; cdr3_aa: CASSPARGDTNYGYTF
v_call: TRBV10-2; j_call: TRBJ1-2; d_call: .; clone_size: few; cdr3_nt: TGCGCCAGCAGTGACGGGACATCGACTTCCTATGGCTACACCTTC; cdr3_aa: CASSDGTSTSYGYTF
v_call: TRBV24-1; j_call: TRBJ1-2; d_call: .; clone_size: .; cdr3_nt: TGTGCCACCAGCGTGGGAGTGAACTATGGCTACACCTTC; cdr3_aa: CATSVGVNYGYTF
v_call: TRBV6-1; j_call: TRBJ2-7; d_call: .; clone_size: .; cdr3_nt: TGTGCCAGCGCACAAGCCTACGAGCAGTACTTC; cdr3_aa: CASAQAYEQYF